The 9 T cell receptor beta chains presented below share a single source sample, sequenced in a study of T cell changes during pregnancy in multiple sclerosis (dated by TCRdb to between 2018 and 2020). The library was obtained by the immunoSEQ multiplex PCR assay. TCRdb limited this immuneACCESS table to in-frame rearrangements with V and J called. A share of clones is missing; checked studies link under half to unresolved V genes, and the rest is unexplained. The sample table contains under 85,000 clones; only one count was recorded for 90% to 95% of them. Jointly, the top ten make up less than 1.5% of the sample. The specimen was peripheral blood, collected in the third trimester of pregnancy. These receptors were obtained from a female donor in good health, enrolled as a control in a pregnancy study.

V usage is TRBV19 and J usage is TRBJ2-5; TRBD2 is a possible D gene (6 bases). The germline CDR1 and CDR2 sequences are LNHDA and SQIVND (reference sequence). The CDR3 is 13 residues long. Trimming took 8 bases from V and 2 from J, leaving 12 bases between them. DNA for the CDR3: TGTGCCAGTTCCAGCGGGCAGCAAGAGACCCAGTACTTC. Translating it yields CASSSGQQETQYF.

This clone was observed a handful of times. The genes are TRBV6-6 and TRBJ1-2, with D unresolved. Per germline, CDR1 MNHNY and CDR2 SVGAGI (reference sequence). Trimming took off 2 bases at V and 0 bases at J, with 13 bases between the two ends. The CDR3 sequence is 16 residues long. Here the CDR3 DNA reads TGTGCCAGCAGTTACAATTCAAAGACACCTAACTATGGCTACACCTTC. This encodes CASSYNSKTPNYGYTF.

This clone was picked up one time. The V and J genes are TRBV9 and TRBJ2-2, with 10 bases lining up with TRBD2. Germline V gives CDR1 SGDLS, CDR2 YYNGEE. The CDR3 runs to 15 residues. V dropped 4 bases and J dropped 1; count of bases not matched to a gene: 1. CDR3: CASSQRGGNTGELFF. In DNA form, the CDR3 reads TGTGCCAGCAGCCAGCGGGGGGGGAACACCGGGGAGCTGTTTTTT.

V is TRBV15 and J is TRBJ2-6, with a possible D match to TRBD1 (6 bases). CDR1 is LNHNV, CDR2 YYDKDF, per germline (reference sequence). Deletions cut 8 bases from V and 0 bases from J, with 11 bases between. This CDR3 is 15 amino acids long. The CDR3, as DNA: TGTGCCACCGCGCAGGGGCGCTCTGGGGCCAACGTCCTGACTTTC. It codes for CATAQGRSGANVLTF.

The J gene is TRBJ1-1, the V gene TRBV4-3, with D unresolved. The germline V gene encodes CDR1 LGHNA and CDR2 YSLEER. The CDR3 sequence is 16 residues long. Trimming removed 0 bases from V and 1 base from J, with 12 bases in between. The CDR3, as DNA: TGCGCCAGCAGCCAAGATCCCCCCCCAGGGAACACTGAAGCTTTCTTT. This translates into CASSQDPPPGNTEAFF.

The rearrangement links TRBV4-3 to TRBJ1-2; 7 bases fit TRBD1. V shed 0 bases and J 7 bases; nucleotides not matched to a gene: 5. CDR1 and CDR2 (germline): LGHNA, YSLEER. This CDR3 has 14 amino acids. This chain's CDR3 is CASSQDSQGVGYTF. CDR3 nucleotide sequence: TGCGCCAGCAGCCAAGATTCCCAGGGGGTTGGCTACACCTTC.

The chain uses TRBV4-3 and TRBJ2-3, with D possibly being TRBD2 (6 bases). CDR3 length equals 16 residues. V was shortened by 1 base and J by 2 bases, with 13 bases between the two germline ends. From germline, CDR1 is LGHNA and CDR2 YSLEER. CDR3: CASSQGTGLYTDTQYF. The CDR3, as DNA: TGCGCCAGCAGCCAAGGTACAGGACTATACACAGATACGCAGTATTTT.

Notes on this clone: Other nucleotide sequences from this sample produce the same CDR3. The rearrangement uses TRBV5-6 and TRBJ2-3; the D is unclear. Trimming removed 4 bases from V and 0 bases from J, with 6 bases in between. The germline gives CDR1 SGHDT, CDR2 YYEEEE. The CDR3 consists of 13 residues. DNA of the CDR3: TGTGCCAGCAGCCTTAGTAGCACAGATACGCAGTATTTT. As protein: CASSLSSTDTQYF.

This rearrangement joins TRBV4-3 to TRBJ1-1, with D possibly being TRBD1 (6 bases). The CDR3 has 14 residues. Per the germline V gene, CDR1 is LGHNA and CDR2 is YSLEER. The V end was cut by 4 bases, the J end by 0 bases, with 9 bases between. The CDR3 nucleotides read TGCGCCAGCAGCCCCGGACAGATGAACACTGAAGCTTTCTTT. Translated, it gives CASSPGQMNTEAFF.